This TCR beta chain was retrieved from a study of blood T cell repertoires in COVID-19. Study overall: From the United States, Italy and Spain came samples of acute and convalescent COVID-19. The cDNA or gDNA used as material had been derived from T cells, B-cell-depleted T cells, or PBMCs.

Methods used by the authors: For nucleated cells, counts were estimated from reference gene primer amplification. Generated by immunoSEQ multiplex PCR, the TCRdb table keeps only in-frame clones and is missing some. V and J calls and clone size are as listed in that table; D and trimming were resolved from the DNA. The repertoire consists of more than 300,000 clones, with about 90% occurring once and the leading ten covering around 9.3%. Only one count was recorded for this clone. Seattle enrolled patients during active infection and tracked them longitudinally. The J segment lost 2 bases and the V segment lost 4 bases, leaving 9 bases of the junction unmatched. CDR3 length: 16 residues. Germline CDR1 reads SGDLS; CDR2 reads YYNGEE.

Source material: peripheral blood. The chain employs TRBV9 and TRBJ2-5, with 9 bases aligning to TRBD1. The sequence derives from a woman aged 30 to 39 with COVID-19, enrolled during active disease. CDR3 nucleotide sequence: TGTGCCAGCAGCATAACCGGGACAGGGAGACAAGAGACCCAGTACTTC. Protein: CASSITGTGRQETQYF.